This T cell receptor beta chain was recovered during a study of cytomegalovirus exposure and HLA in healthy donors. This clone was seen a few times. The primer mix had 60 Vbeta and 13 Jbeta primers. The protocol was immunoSEQ multiplex PCR, while the TCRdb copy is restricted to in-frame clones and leaves out a portion. Of around 59,000 clones listed, roughly 84% are singletons. The CDR3 covers 12 residues. Trimming removed 6 bases at V and 4 bases at J, with 7 bases between. In germline, CDR1 is MNHEY, CDR2 SMNVEV (reference sequence). This receptor was obtained from a human donor in good health. The rearrangement joins TRBV27 to TRBJ1-5; D remains unclear. The sequenced sample consisted of PBMCs. CDR3 loop: CASRKPNQPQHF. In nucleotides, the CDR3 is TGTGCCAGCAGGAAGCCGAATCAGCCCCAGCATTTT.